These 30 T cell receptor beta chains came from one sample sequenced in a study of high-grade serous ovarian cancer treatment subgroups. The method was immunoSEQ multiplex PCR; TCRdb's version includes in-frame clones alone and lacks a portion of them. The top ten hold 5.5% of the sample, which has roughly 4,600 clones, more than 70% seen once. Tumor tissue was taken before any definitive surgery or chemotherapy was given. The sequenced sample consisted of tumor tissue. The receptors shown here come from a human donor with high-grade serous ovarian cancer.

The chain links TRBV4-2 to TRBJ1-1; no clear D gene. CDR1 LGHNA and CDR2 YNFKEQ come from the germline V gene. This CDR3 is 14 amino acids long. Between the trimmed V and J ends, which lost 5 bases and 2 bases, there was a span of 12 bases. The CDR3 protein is CASSLARANTEAFF. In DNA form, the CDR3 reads TGTGCCAGCAGCTTGGCCCGGGCTAACACTGAAGCTTTCTTT.

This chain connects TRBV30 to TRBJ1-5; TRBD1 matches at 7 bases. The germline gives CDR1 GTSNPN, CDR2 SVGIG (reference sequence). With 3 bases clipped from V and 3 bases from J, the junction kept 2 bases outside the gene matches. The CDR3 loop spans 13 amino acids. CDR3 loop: CAWSQGVNQPQHF. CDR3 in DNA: TGTGCCTGGAGCCAGGGGGTCAATCAGCCCCAGCATTTT.

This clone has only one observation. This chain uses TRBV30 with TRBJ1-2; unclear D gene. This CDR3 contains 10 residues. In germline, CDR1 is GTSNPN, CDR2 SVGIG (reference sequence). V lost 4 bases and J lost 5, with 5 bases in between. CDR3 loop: CAWNEYGYTF. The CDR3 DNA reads TGTGCCTGGAATGAATATGGCTACACCTTC.

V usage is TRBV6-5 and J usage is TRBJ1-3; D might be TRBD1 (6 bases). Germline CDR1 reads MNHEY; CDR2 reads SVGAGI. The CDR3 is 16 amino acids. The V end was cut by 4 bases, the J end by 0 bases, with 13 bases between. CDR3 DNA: TGTGCCAGCAGTTCGGGACACGAAAGCTCTGGAAACACCATATATTTT. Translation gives CASSSGHESSGNTIYF.

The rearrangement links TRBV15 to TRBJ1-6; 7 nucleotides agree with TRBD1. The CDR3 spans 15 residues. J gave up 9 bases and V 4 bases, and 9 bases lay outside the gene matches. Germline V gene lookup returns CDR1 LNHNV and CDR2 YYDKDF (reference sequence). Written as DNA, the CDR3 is TGTGCCACCAGCATGCCCGGGACAGCGGGTTCACCCCTCCACTTT. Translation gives CATSMPGTAGSPLHF.

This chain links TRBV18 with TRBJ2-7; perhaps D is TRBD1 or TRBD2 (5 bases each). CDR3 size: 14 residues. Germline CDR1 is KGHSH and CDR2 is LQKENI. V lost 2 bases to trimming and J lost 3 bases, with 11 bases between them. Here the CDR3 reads CASSPAGTLYEQYF. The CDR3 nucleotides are TGTGCCAGCTCACCAGCCGGGACCCTCTACGAGCAGTACTTC.

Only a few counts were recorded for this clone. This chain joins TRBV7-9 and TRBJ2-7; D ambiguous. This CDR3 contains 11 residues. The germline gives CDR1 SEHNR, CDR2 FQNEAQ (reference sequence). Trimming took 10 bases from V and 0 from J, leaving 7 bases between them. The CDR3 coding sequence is TGTGCCACCACAGCCTCCTACGAGCAGTACTTC. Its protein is CATTASYEQYF.

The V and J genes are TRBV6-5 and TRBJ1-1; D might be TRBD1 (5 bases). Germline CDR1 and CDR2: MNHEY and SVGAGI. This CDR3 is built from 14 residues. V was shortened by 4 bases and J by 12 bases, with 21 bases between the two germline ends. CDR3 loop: CASSSPSEARETFF. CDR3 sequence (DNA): TGTGCCAGCAGTTCTCCGAGCGAGGCCAGGGAAACTTTCTTT.

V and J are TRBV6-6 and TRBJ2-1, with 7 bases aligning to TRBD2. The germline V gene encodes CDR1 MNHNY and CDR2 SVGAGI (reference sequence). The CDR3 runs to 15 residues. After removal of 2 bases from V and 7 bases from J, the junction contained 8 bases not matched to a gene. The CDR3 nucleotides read TGTGCCAGCAGTTACGGGCGGGAGACGCGGAATGAGCAGTTCTTC. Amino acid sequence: CASSYGRETRNEQFF.

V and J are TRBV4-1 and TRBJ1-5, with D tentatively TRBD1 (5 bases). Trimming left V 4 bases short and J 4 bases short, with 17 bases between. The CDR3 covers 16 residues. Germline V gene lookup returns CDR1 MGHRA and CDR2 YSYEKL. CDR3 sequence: CASSPTPGQPNQPQHF. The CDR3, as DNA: TGCGCCAGCAGCCCCACCCCCGGACAACCAAATCAGCCCCAGCATTTT.

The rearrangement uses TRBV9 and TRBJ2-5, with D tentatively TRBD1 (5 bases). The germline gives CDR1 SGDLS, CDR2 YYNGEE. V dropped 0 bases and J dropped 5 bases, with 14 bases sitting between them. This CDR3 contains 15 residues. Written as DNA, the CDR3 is TGTGCCAGCAGCGTAGTGGGTGGGGCCGGGGAGACCCAGTACTTC. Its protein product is CASSVVGGAGETQYF.

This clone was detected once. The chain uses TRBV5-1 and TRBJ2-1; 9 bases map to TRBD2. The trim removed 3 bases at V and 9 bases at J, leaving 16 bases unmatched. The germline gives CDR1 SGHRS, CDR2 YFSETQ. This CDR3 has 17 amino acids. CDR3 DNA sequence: TGCGCCAGCAGCTCAGGGTTGGGTAATAGCGGGAGTCCTGAGCAGTTCTTC. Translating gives CASSSGLGNSGSPEQFF.

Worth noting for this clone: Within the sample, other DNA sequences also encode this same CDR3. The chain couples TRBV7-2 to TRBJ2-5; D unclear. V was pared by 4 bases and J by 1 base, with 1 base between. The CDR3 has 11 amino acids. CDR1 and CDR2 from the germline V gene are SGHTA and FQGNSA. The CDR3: CASSSQETQYF. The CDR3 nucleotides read TGTGCCAGCAGCTCCCAAGAGACCCAGTACTTC.

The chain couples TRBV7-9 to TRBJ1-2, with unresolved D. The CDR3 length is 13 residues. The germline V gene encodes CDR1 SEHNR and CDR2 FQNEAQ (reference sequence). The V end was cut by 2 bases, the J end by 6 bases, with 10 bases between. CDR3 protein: CASSLLLLDGYTF. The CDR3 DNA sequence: TGTGCCAGCAGCTTACTGCTGTTGGATGGCTACACCTTC.

The CDR3 DNA is TGCGCCAGCAGCTTGGGCGTGGGGGGCCAAGAGACCCAGTACTTC. Its translation: CASSLGVGGQETQYF. The chain employs TRBV5-1 and TRBJ2-5, with D possibly being TRBD2 (6 bases). This CDR3 has 15 amino acids. Germline CDR1 and CDR2: SGHRS and YFSETQ. V was clipped by 0 bases and J by 1 base, with 10 bases between them.

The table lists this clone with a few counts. The CDR3 DNA reads TGTGCCAGCAGCTCCTCCCAGGGGCAGGTGAACACTGAAGCTTTCTTT. Its translation: CASSSSQGQVNTEAFF. V usage is TRBV13 and J usage is TRBJ1-1, with D maybe TRBD1 (6 bases). V was trimmed by 4 bases and J by 0 bases, leaving 15 bases between them. The CDR3 has 16 residues. The germline CDR1 and CDR2 sequences are PRHDT and FYEKMQ (reference sequence). Full variable domain (outside the CDR3, taken from reference TRBV13 and TRBJ1-1): AAGVIQSPRHLIKEKRETATLKCYPIPRHDTVYWYQQGPGQDPQFLISFYEKMQSDKGSIPDRFSAQQFSDYHSELNMSSLELGDSALYFCASSSSQGQVNTEAFFGQGTRLTVV.

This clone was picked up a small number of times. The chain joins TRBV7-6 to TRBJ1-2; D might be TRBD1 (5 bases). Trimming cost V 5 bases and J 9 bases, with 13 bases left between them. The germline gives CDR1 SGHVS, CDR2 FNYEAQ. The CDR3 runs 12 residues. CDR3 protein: CASSLTGARYTF. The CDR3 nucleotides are TGTGCCAGCAGCCTTACAGGTGCTCGCTACACCTTC.

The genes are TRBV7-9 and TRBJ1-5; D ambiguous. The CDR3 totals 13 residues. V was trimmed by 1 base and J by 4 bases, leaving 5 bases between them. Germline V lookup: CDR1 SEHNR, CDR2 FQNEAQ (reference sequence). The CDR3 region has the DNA TGTGCCAGCAGCTTAGGGCAGAATCAGCCCCAGCATTTT. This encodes CASSLGQNQPQHF.

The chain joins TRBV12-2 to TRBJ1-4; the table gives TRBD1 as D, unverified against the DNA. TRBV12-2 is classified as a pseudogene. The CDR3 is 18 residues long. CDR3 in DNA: TGTGCAAGTCGCCTTGGACAGGGGTGGTTGACAACTAATGAAAAACTGTTTTTT. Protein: CASRLGQGWLTTNEKLFF.

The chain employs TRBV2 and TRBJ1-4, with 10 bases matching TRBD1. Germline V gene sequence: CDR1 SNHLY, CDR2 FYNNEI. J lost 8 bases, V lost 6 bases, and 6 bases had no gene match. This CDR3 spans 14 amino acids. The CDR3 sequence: CASRGDRGEEKLFF. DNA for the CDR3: TGTGCCAGCAGGGGGGACAGGGGCGAAGAAAAACTGTTTTTT.

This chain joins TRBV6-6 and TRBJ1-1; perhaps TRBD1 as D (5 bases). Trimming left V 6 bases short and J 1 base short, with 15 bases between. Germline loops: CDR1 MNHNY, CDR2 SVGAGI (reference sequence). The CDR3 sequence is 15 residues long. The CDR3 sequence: CASRRPAGGNTEAFF. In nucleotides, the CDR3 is TGTGCCAGCAGGCGCCCCGCCGGGGGGAACACTGAAGCTTTCTTT.

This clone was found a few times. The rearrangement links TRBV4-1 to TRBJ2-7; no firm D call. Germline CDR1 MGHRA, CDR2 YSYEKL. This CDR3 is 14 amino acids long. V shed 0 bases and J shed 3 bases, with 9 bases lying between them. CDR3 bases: TGCGCCAGCAGCCAAGAATTACACGTCTACGAGCAGTACTTC. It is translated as CASSQELHVYEQYF.

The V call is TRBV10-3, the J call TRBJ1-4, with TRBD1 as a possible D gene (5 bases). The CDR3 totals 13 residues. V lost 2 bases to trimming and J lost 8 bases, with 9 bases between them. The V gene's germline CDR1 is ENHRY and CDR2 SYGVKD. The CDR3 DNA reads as TGTGCCATCAGTGAGGGACAAGGGGAAAAACTGTTTTTT. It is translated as CAISEGQGEKLFF.

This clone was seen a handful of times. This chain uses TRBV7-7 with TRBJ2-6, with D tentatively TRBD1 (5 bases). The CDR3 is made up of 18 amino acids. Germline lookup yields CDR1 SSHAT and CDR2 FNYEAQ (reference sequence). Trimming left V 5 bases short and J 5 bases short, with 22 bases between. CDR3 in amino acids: CASSPGSVPQSRANVLTF. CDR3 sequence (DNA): TGTGCCAGCAGCCCAGGGTCAGTGCCACAAAGTCGGGCCAACGTCCTGACTTTC. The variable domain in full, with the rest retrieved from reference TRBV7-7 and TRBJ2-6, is GAGVSQSPRYKVTKRGQDVTLRCDPISSHATLYWYQQALGQGPEFLTYFNYEAQPDKSGLPSDRFSAERPEGSISTLTIQRTEQRDSAMYRCASSPGSVPQSRANVLTFGAGSRLTVL.

This chain's CDR3 is CATSSTGGPYEQYF. CDR3 sequence (DNA): TGTGCCACCAGCAGTACGGGAGGGCCCTACGAGCAGTACTTC. This chain connects TRBV15 to TRBJ2-5, with TRBD2 matching 8 bases. The last part of the DNA fits TRBJ2-7 better; the J call may be wrong. In germline, CDR1 is LNHNV, CDR2 YYDKDF (reference sequence). The CDR3 has 14 amino acids.

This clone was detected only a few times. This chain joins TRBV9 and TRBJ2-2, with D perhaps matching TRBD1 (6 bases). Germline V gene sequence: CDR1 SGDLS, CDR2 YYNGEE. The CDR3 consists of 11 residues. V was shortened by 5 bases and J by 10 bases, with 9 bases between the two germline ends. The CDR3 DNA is TGTGCCAGCAGTGGGGGCGCGGAGCTGTTTTTT. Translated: CASSGGAELFF.

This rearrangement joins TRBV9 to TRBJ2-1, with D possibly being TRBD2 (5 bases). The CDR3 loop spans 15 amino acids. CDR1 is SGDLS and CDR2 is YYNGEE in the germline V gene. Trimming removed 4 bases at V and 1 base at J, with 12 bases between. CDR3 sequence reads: CASSPRTRSYNEQFF. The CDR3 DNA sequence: TGTGCCAGCAGCCCCCGGACTCGGTCCTACAATGAGCAGTTCTTC.

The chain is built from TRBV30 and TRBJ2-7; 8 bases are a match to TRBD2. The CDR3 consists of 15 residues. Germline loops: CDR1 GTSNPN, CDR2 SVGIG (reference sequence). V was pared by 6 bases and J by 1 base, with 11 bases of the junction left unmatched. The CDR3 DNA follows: TGTGCCTGTAAGCACAGCGGGAGTGGGTCCTACGAGCAGTACTTC. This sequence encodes CACKHSGSGSYEQYF.

Here the CDR3 reads CASRVQETQYF. The CDR3 DNA sequence: TGTGCCAGCCGGGTTCAAGAGACCCAGTACTTC. The chain recombines TRBV6-1 with TRBJ2-5; no definite D call. The CDR3 is 11 amino acids. Germline V gives CDR1 MNHNS, CDR2 SASEGT. The V end lost 8 bases, the J end lost 2 bases, and 6 bases lay between the germline ends.

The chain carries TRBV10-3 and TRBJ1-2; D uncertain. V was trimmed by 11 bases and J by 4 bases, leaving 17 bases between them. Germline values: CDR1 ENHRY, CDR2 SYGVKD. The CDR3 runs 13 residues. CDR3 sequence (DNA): TGTGCCGTCACAGCCGGGAGTCTCTATGGCTACACCTTC. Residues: CAVTAGSLYGYTF.